This T cell receptor beta chain was identified in a study of cytomegalovirus exposure and HLA in healthy donors. Overall study: Early release data held 85 million or so unique TCRs from HLA-typed donors. Study results and caveats: CMV antigen specificity of three CMV-associated chains was confirmed in vitro.

Germline V gives CDR1 MGHRA, CDR2 YSYEKL. Trimming removed 0 bases from V and 7 bases from J; junction bases left unmatched: 14. The CDR3 runs to 19 residues. Vbeta (60) and Jbeta (13) primers were used in the PCR. The table came from immunoSEQ multiplex PCR; TCRdb's copy has only in-frame clones and leaves some out. This repertoire shows 100,000 to 130,000 clones, roughly 72% found once; its top ten account for 7% to 8%. A note on this clone: Its specificity is not known.

The receptor was isolated from a man between 25 and 39 years old in good health and CMV-seronegative. V is TRBV4-1 and J is TRBJ1-6; 8 positions agree with TRBD1. The source material was PBMCs. The CDR3 loop reads CASSQDVLVFRTGNSPLHF. Here the CDR3 DNA reads TGCGCCAGCAGCCAAGATGTCTTGGTCTTTAGGACAGGGAATTCACCCCTCCACTTT.